A selection of T cell receptor beta chains follows, all from one sample in a study of blood T cell repertoires in COVID-19. Profiling relied on immunoSEQ multiplex PCR, and the TCRdb table lists in-frame clones only, not all of them. The sample shows a few hundred thousand clones, 75% to 90% of them seen only once. Sequencing was performed on PBMCs or T cells enriched from blood (not recorded which). These receptors originate from a woman aged 18-29 years who had recovered from COVID-19. Each CDR3 is given with its conserved first and last residue. A D gene is named only where the DNA matches it firmly. Only part of the rows carry a size: once, few, many, or a class if the clone is expanded.

V gene	J gene	D gene	CDR3 length	clone size	CDR3 protein	CDR3 DNA
TRBV5-1	TRBJ2-1	NA	13	once	CASKISSYNEQFF	TGCGCCAGCAAAATTAGCTCCTACAATGAGCAGTTCTTC
TRBV2	TRBJ1-2	NA	12	NA	CASTGQFYGYTF	TGTGCCAGCACCGGACAGTTCTATGGCTACACCTTC
TRBV19	TRBJ1-2	TRBD1	12	once	CASRSGGYGYTF	TGTGCCAGTAGGTCAGGGGGCTATGGCTACACCTTC
TRBV3-1/TRBV3-2	TRBJ1-2	TRBD1	16	once	CASSHSPAGQGKGYTF	TGTGCCAGCAGCCATTCCCCCGCGGGACAGGGGAAAGGCTACACCTTC
TRBV3-1/TRBV3-2	TRBJ2-5	TRBD2	18	NA	CASSQDSSGGRYQETQYF	TGTGCCAGCAGCCAAGACTCCAGCGGGGGACGGTACCAAGAGACCCAGTACTTC
TRBV5-1	TRBJ1-1	TRBD1	15	once	CASSLDQGARTEAFF	TGCGCCAGCAGCTTGGACCAGGGGGCGCGAACTGAAGCTTTCTTT
TRBV14	TRBJ2-7	NA	16	NA	CASSQGRDFLGYEQYF	TGTGCCAGCAGCCAAGGCCGGGACTTCCTGGGCTACGAGCAGTACTTC
TRBV2	TRBJ1-4	NA	11	NA	CASTPEEKLFF	TGTGCCAGCACCCCCGAGGAAAAACTGTTTTTT
TRBV6-5	TRBJ2-3	TRBD1	14	NA	CASSRTGLSDTQYF	TGTGCCAGCAGCCGGACAGGCCTCTCAGATACGCAGTATTTT
TRBV5-1	TRBJ1-4	NA	13	NA	CASTVMQGEKLFF	TGCGCCAGCACCGTGATGCAGGGTGAAAAACTGTTTTTT
TRBV6-5	TRBJ2-7	NA	14	NA	CASSFTGLHYEQYF	TGTGCCAGCAGTTTTACCGGACTTCACTACGAGCAGTACTTC
TRBV19	TRBJ1-1	TRBD1	13	NA	CASSIGQGVEAFF	TGTGCCAGTAGTATAGGTCAGGGGGTTGAAGCTTTCTTT
TRBV7-9	TRBJ2-3	NA	14	NA	CASSTSALTDTQYF	TGTGCCAGCTCAACGAGCGCTTTAACAGATACGCAGTATTTT
TRBV27	TRBJ2-7	NA	11	NA	CASSLPPVWYF	TGTGCCAGCAGTTTACCCCCTGTGTGGTACTTC
TRBV9	TRBJ2-1	TRBD2	16	NA	CASSVGLASGGREQFF	TGTGCCAGCAGCGTAGGACTGGCTAGCGGGGGCCGAGAGCAGTTCTTC
TRBV18	TRBJ1-6	TRBD1	19	NA	CASSLKTGTGISYNSPLHF	TGTGCCAGCTCACTAAAAACCGGGACAGGGATCTCCTATAATTCACCCCTCCACTTT
TRBV5-4	TRBJ1-2	TRBD1	15	NA	CASSWGQAANYGYTF	TGTGCCAGCAGCTGGGGACAGGCGGCAAACTATGGCTACACCTTC
TRBV27	TRBJ1-6	NA	16	NA	CASSSTPSGGYSPLHF	TGTGCCAGCAGTTCTACACCGAGCGGGGGTTATTCACCCCTCCACTTT
TRBV7-8	TRBJ1-2	NA	15	NA	CASSLARQTNYGYTF	TGTGCCAGCAGCTTAGCGAGGCAGACTAACTATGGCTACACCTTC
TRBV20-1	TRBJ2-7	NA	13	few	CSASLRPGYEQYF	TGCAGTGCTAGTCTAAGGCCAGGCTACGAGCAGTACTTC
TRBV19	TRBJ1-2	NA	15	NA	CASSTRQVVVYGYTF	TGTGCCAGTAGTACCAGACAGGTGGTCGTTTATGGCTACACCTTC
TRBV5-4	TRBJ2-7	TRBD2	16	NA	CASSLAGGTTSYEQYF	TGTGCCAGCAGCTTGGCCGGGGGGACTACCTCCTACGAGCAGTACTTC
TRBV15	TRBJ2-1	TRBD2	14	NA	CATSRDGLAHEQFF	TGTGCCACCAGCAGGGATGGACTAGCCCATGAGCAGTTCTTC
TRBV18	TRBJ1-2	TRBD1	18	NA	CASSPVLFFGQGGYGYTF	TGTGCCAGCTCACCTGTTCTATTCTTCGGACAGGGAGGATATGGCTACACCTTC
TRBV7-9	TRBJ2-3	TRBD1	16	NA	CASSLETGASTDTQYF	TGTGCCAGCAGCCTAGAGACAGGGGCTAGCACAGATACGCAGTATTTT
TRBV11-3	TRBJ2-4	TRBD1	17	NA	CASSLGTGVAAKNIQYF	TGTGCCAGCAGCTTAGGAACAGGGGTTGCGGCCAAAAACATTCAGTACTTC
TRBV18	TRBJ1-2	NA	16	NA	CASSPQSQTQGLGYTF	TGTGCCAGCTCACCACAGTCTCAAACCCAGGGGCTAGGCTACACCTTC
TRBV5-1	TRBJ2-3	NA	14	NA	CASSIAQGLDTQYF	TGCGCCAGCAGCATCGCGCAGGGGTTAGATACGCAGTATTTT
TRBV5-5	TRBJ1-5	NA	15	NA	CASSLADTFGQPQHF	TGTGCCAGCAGCTTGGCTGACACTTTCGGTCAGCCCCAGCATTTT
TRBV9	TRBJ2-4	NA	13	NA	CASSVASGNIQYF	TGTGCCAGCAGCGTAGCTTCAGGAAACATTCAGTACTTC
TRBV2	TRBJ1-2	NA	17	few	CASSGGAGINSNYGYTF	TGTGCCAGCAGTGGCGGGGCTGGGATTAATTCTAACTATGGCTACACCTTC
TRBV9	TRBJ2-3	TRBD2	17	NA	CASSAWGISGYTDTQYF	TGTGCCAGCAGCGCATGGGGCATTAGCGGGTACACAGATACGCAGTATTTT
TRBV5-8	TRBJ1-2	TRBD1	17	NA	CASRPGTEVLFGVGYTF	TGTGCCAGCAGACCCGGGACAGAAGTTCTCTTCGGTGTAGGCTACACCTTC